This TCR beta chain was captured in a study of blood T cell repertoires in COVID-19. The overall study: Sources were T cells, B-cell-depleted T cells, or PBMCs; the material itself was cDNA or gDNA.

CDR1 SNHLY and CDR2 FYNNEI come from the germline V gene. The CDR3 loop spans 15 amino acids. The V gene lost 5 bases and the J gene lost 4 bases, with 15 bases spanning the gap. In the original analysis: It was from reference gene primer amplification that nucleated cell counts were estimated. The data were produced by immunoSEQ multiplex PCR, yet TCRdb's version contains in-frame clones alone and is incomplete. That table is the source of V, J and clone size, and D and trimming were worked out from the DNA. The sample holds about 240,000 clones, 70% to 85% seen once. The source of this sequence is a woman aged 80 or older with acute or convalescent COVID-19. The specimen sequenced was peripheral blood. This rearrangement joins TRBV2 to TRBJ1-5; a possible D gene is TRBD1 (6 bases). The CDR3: CASSLGQSPNQPQHF. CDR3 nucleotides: TGTGCCAGCAGTCTCGGACAGTCCCCTAATCAGCCCCAGCATTTT.